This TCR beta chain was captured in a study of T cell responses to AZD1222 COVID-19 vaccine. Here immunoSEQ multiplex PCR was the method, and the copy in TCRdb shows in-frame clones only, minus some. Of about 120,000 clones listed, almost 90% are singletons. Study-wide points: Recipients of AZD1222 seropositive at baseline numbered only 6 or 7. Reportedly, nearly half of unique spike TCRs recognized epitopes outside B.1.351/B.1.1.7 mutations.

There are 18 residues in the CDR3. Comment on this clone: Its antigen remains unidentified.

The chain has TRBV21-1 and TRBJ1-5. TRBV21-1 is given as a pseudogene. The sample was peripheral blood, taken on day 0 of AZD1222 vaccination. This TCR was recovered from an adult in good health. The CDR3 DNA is TGTGCCAGCAGCAATTTTAGGTCAGCCGAGATGGGGATGATTCCCCAGCATTTT. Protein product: CASSNFRSAEMGMIPQHF.